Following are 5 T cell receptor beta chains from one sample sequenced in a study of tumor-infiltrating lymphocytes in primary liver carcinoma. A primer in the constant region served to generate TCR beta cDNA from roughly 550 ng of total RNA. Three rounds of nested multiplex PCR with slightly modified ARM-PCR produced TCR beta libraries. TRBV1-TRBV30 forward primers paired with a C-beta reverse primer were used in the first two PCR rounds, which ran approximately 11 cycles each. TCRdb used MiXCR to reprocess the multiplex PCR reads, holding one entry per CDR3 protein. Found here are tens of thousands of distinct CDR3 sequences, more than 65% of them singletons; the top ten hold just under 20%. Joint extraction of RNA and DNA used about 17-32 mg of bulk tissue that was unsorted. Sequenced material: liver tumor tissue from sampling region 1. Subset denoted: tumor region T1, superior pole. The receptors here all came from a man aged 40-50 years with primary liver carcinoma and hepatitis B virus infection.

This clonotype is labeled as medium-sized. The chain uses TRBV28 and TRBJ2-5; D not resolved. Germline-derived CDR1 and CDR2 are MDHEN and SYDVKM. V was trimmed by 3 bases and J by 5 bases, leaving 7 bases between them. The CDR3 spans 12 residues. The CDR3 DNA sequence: TGTGCCAGCAGTTTCAGACGGGAGACCCAGTACTTC. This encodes CASSFRRETQYF.

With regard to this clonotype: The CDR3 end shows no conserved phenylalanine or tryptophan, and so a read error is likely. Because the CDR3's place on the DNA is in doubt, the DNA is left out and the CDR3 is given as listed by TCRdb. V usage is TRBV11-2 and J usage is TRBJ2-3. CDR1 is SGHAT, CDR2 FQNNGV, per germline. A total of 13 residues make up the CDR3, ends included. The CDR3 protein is CASSPYGADMQYS.

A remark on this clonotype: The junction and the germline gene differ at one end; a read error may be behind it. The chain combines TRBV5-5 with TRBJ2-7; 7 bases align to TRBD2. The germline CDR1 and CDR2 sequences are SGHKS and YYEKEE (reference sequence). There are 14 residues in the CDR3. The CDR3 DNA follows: TGTGCCAGCAGCTTAACTGGCGGGGACTACGAGCAGTACTTT. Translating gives CASSLTGGDYEQYF.

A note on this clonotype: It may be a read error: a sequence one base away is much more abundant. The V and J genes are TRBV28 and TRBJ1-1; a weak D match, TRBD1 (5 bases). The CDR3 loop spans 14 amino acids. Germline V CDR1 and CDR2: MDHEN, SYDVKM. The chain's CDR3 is CANSLIGGNTEAFF. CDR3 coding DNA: TGTGCCAACAGTTTAATTGGGGGGAACACTGAAGCTTTCTTT.

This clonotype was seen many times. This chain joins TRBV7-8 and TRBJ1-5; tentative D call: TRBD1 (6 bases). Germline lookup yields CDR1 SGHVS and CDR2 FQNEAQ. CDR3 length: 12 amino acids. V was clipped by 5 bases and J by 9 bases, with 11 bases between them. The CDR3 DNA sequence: TGTGCCAGCAGCCCTGGGGGGCGGCCCCAGCATTTT. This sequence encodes CASSPGGRPQHF.